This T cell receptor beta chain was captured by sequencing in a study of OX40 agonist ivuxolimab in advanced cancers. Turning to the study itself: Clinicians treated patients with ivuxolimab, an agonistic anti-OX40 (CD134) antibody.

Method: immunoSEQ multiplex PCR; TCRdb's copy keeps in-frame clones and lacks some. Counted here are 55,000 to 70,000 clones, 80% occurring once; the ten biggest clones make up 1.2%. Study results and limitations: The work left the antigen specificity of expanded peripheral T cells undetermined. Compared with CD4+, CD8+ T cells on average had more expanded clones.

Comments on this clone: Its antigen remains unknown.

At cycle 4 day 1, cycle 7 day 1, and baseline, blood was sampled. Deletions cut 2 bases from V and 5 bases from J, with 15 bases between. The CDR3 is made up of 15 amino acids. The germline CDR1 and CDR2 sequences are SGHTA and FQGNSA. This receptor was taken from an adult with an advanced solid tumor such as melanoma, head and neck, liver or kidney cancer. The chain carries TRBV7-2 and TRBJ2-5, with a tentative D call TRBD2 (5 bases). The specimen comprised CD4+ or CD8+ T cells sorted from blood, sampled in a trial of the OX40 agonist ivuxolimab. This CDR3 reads CASSLIAGVGETQYF. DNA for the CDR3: TGTGCCAGCAGCTTAATCGCCGGGGTTGGGGAGACCCAGTACTTC.